This is a list of T cell receptor beta chains from one sample in a study of cytomegalovirus exposure and HLA in healthy donors. Profiled with immunoSEQ multiplex PCR; TCRdb holds only in-frame clones, not every one. The table gives 50,000 to 60,000 clones; the top ten clones make up roughly 4% of it. The sample taken for sequencing was PBMCs. The origin of the receptors is a male donor in good health and CMV-seronegative. CDR3s include the opening cysteine and the closing phenylalanine or tryptophan. The order of the fields is J gene, D gene, V gene, clone size, CDR3 protein, CDR3 DNA. D genes are given only for firm matches. Where a row states a size, it is once, few, many or the class of an expanded clone; other rows omit it.

j_gene: TRBJ2-5
d_gene: -
v_gene: TRBV29-1
abundance: -
CDR3aa: CSVLQETQYF
CDR3nt: TGCAGCGTACTCCAAGAGACCCAGTACTTC

j_gene: TRBJ2-5
d_gene: -
v_gene: TRBV28
abundance: -
CDR3aa: CASSLRGETQYF
CDR3nt: TGTGCCAGCAGTCTCAGAGGGGAGACCCAGTACTTC

j_gene: TRBJ1-2
d_gene: -
v_gene: TRBV27
abundance: -
CDR3aa: CASSPARRANYGYTF
CDR3nt: TGTGCCAGCAGCCCCGCCCGCAGGGCCAACTATGGCTACACCTTC

j_gene: TRBJ2-7
d_gene: -
v_gene: TRBV15
abundance: -
CDR3aa: CATSRDPARSAYEQYF
CDR3nt: TGTGCCACCAGCAGAGATCCGGCACGGAGCGCCTACGAGCAGTACTTC

j_gene: TRBJ1-2
d_gene: TRBD1
v_gene: TRBV7-2
abundance: -
CDR3aa: CASSSTSGTGYSLTF
CDR3nt: TGTGCCAGCAGCTCCACATCCGGGACAGGTTATTCCCTCACCTTC

j_gene: TRBJ1-5
d_gene: -
v_gene: TRBV27
abundance: -
CDR3aa: CASSPQGFYSNQPQHF
CDR3nt: TGTGCCAGCAGTCCTCAGGGATTTTATAGCAATCAGCCCCAGCATTTT

j_gene: TRBJ2-2
d_gene: -
v_gene: TRBV29-1
abundance: -
CDR3aa: CSALGPNTGELFF
CDR3nt: TGCAGCGCCCTGGGCCCCAACACCGGGGAGCTGTTTTTT

j_gene: TRBJ2-1
d_gene: TRBD1
v_gene: TRBV29-1
abundance: -
CDR3aa: CSVVWTGTFNEQFF
CDR3nt: TGCAGCGTCGTTTGGACAGGGACGTTCAATGAGCAGTTCTTC

j_gene: TRBJ2-1
d_gene: TRBD2
v_gene: TRBV30
abundance: -
CDR3aa: CAGSFIERGYNEQFF
CDR3nt: TGTGCCGGGAGCTTCATCGAGCGGGGCTACAATGAGCAGTTCTTC

j_gene: TRBJ1-1
d_gene: TRBD1
v_gene: TRBV28
abundance: -
CDR3aa: CASRLPGQGGVNTEAFF
CDR3nt: TGTGCCAGCAGACTCCCGGGACAGGGAGGAGTGAACACTGAAGCTTTCTTT

j_gene: TRBJ2-1
d_gene: TRBD1
v_gene: TRBV2
abundance: -
CDR3aa: CASSAETGVGNEQFF
CDR3nt: TGTGCCAGCAGTGCGGAGACAGGGGTTGGCAATGAGCAGTTCTTC

j_gene: TRBJ2-7
d_gene: TRBD1
v_gene: TRBV2
abundance: -
CDR3aa: CASSGGQLYEQYF
CDR3nt: TGTGCCAGCAGTGGGGGACAGCTCTACGAGCAGTACTTC

j_gene: TRBJ2-3
d_gene: TRBD2
v_gene: TRBV30
abundance: -
CDR3aa: CAWSGPGLAGARTQYF
CDR3nt: TGTGCCTGGAGCGGACCTGGACTAGCGGGGGCCCGCACGCAGTATTTT

j_gene: TRBJ2-1
d_gene: TRBD2
v_gene: TRBV6-1
abundance: -
CDR3aa: CASSLAGGDNEQFF
CDR3nt: TGTGCCAGCAGCCTAGCGGGAGGCGACAATGAGCAGTTCTTC

j_gene: TRBJ1-4
d_gene: TRBD1
v_gene: TRBV7-9
abundance: -
CDR3aa: CASSTSKGADEKLFF
CDR3nt: TGTGCCAGCAGTACGTCCAAGGGGGCCGATGAAAAACTGTTTTTT

j_gene: TRBJ1-4
d_gene: -
v_gene: TRBV28
abundance: -
CDR3aa: CASSLWAVRGGSATNEKLFF
CDR3nt: TGTGCCAGCAGTTTATGGGCGGTCAGGGGAGGGAGTGCAACTAATGAAAAACTGTTTTTT

j_gene: TRBJ2-1
d_gene: -
v_gene: TRBV12-5
abundance: -
CDR3aa: CASGLGQRDEQFF
CDR3nt: TGTGCTAGTGGTTTGGGCCAGCGGGATGAGCAGTTCTTC

j_gene: TRBJ2-1
d_gene: TRBD2
v_gene: TRBV5-1
abundance: -
CDR3aa: CASSLGLAEDNEQFF
CDR3nt: TGCGCCAGCAGCTTGGGACTAGCGGAAGACAATGAGCAGTTCTTC

j_gene: TRBJ2-1
d_gene: -
v_gene: TRBV11-1
abundance: -
CDR3aa: CASSLGIGGNEQFF
CDR3nt: TGTGCCAGCAGCTTAGGCATAGGGGGCAATGAGCAGTTCTTC

j_gene: TRBJ2-3
d_gene: TRBD1
v_gene: TRBV28
abundance: -
CDR3aa: CASTQGTGSTDTQYF
CDR3nt: TGTGCCAGCACCCAAGGGACAGGAAGCACAGATACGCAGTATTTT

j_gene: TRBJ2-5
d_gene: -
v_gene: TRBV7-9
abundance: -
CDR3aa: CASRPYQRNQETQYF
CDR3nt: TGTGCCAGCAGACCCTATCAGCGGAACCAAGAGACCCAGTACTTC

j_gene: TRBJ1-5
d_gene: -
v_gene: TRBV28
abundance: large
CDR3aa: CASQYRGNQPQHF
CDR3nt: TGTGCCAGCCAATACAGGGGCAATCAGCCCCAGCATTTT

j_gene: TRBJ2-7
d_gene: TRBD2
v_gene: TRBV27
abundance: -
CDR3aa: CASSSLAASYEQYF
CDR3nt: TGTGCCAGCAGTTCTCTAGCGGCCTCCTACGAGCAGTACTTC

j_gene: TRBJ1-1
d_gene: TRBD1
v_gene: TRBV4-1
abundance: -
CDR3aa: CASSHRRGGQGNTEAFF
CDR3nt: TGCGCCAGCAGCCACAGAAGAGGTGGACAGGGGAACACTGAAGCTTTCTTT

j_gene: TRBJ1-3
d_gene: -
v_gene: TRBV7-9
abundance: -
CDR3aa: CASSFTSSGNTIYF
CDR3nt: TGTGCCAGCAGCTTCACGAGCTCTGGAAACACCATATATTTT

j_gene: TRBJ2-7
d_gene: -
v_gene: TRBV7-2
abundance: -
CDR3aa: CASSRGAGVVHEQYF
CDR3nt: TGTGCCAGCAGCCGGGGGGCGGGAGTAGTCCACGAGCAGTACTTC

j_gene: TRBJ1-5
d_gene: TRBD1
v_gene: TRBV19
abundance: -
CDR3aa: CASSRTGGQPQHF
CDR3nt: TGTGCCAGTAGTCGGACAGGGGGACAGCCCCAGCATTTT

j_gene: TRBJ2-7
d_gene: TRBD1
v_gene: TRBV6-1
abundance: -
CDR3aa: CASSATGVNEQYF
CDR3nt: TGTGCCAGCAGTGCGACAGGGGTTAACGAGCAGTACTTC

j_gene: TRBJ2-3
d_gene: TRBD1
v_gene: TRBV6-4
abundance: -
CDR3aa: CASSDDYRGPEPQDTQYF
CDR3nt: TGTGCCAGCAGTGACGACTACAGGGGACCCGAGCCACAAGATACGCAGTATTTT

j_gene: TRBJ2-7
d_gene: -
v_gene: TRBV5-1
abundance: -
CDR3aa: CASSGGGQAPDEQYF
CDR3nt: TGCGCCAGCAGCGGGGGGGGACAGGCCCCCGACGAGCAGTACTTC

j_gene: TRBJ1-1
d_gene: -
v_gene: TRBV21-1
abundance: -
CDR3aa: CASSSSTEAFF
CDR3nt: TGTGCCAGCAGTTCGAGCACTGAAGCTTTCTTT

j_gene: TRBJ1-1
d_gene: -
v_gene: TRBV15
abundance: -
CDR3aa: CATSRVTVGDTEAFF
CDR3nt: TGTGCCACCAGCAGAGTGACAGTAGGGGACACTGAAGCTTTCTTT

j_gene: TRBJ2-7
d_gene: -
v_gene: TRBV5-1
abundance: -
CDR3aa: CASSLEGRTSEQYF
CDR3nt: TGCGCCAGCAGCTTGGAGGGGCGCACCTCCGAGCAGTACTTC

j_gene: TRBJ2-3
d_gene: TRBD2
v_gene: TRBV7-8
abundance: -
CDR3aa: CASSSRGASGGATDTQYF
CDR3nt: TGTGCCAGCAGCTCTCGGGGGGCTAGCGGGGGGGCCACAGATACGCAGTATTTT

j_gene: TRBJ2-3
d_gene: TRBD1
v_gene: TRBV2
abundance: -
CDR3aa: CASSDGQGAIADTQYF
CDR3nt: TGTGCCAGCAGTGATGGGCAGGGGGCGATCGCAGATACGCAGTATTTT

j_gene: TRBJ1-2
d_gene: -
v_gene: TRBV7-9
abundance: -
CDR3aa: CASSPEGGQAYTF
CDR3nt: TGTGCCAGCAGCCCTGAGGGGGGGCAAGCTTACACCTTC

j_gene: TRBJ2-7
d_gene: -
v_gene: TRBV5-1
abundance: -
CDR3aa: CASSLETGSYEQYF
CDR3nt: TGCGCCAGCAGCTTGGAGACAGGCTCCTACGAGCAGTACTTC

j_gene: TRBJ2-7
d_gene: TRBD1
v_gene: TRBV6-5
abundance: -
CDR3aa: CASSYRGQGAYEQYF
CDR3nt: TGTGCCAGCAGTTACAGGGGACAGGGGGCCTACGAGCAGTACTTC

j_gene: TRBJ2-2
d_gene: TRBD2
v_gene: TRBV5-1
abundance: -
CDR3aa: CASSSSGITGELFF
CDR3nt: TGCGCCAGCAGCTCTAGCGGGATAACCGGGGAGCTGTTTTTT

j_gene: TRBJ2-3
d_gene: TRBD1
v_gene: TRBV4-3
abundance: -
CDR3aa: CASSHGQGETDKQYF
CDR3nt: TGCGCCAGCAGCCACGGACAGGGTGAGACAGATAAGCAGTATTTT

j_gene: TRBJ2-7
d_gene: TRBD2
v_gene: TRBV2
abundance: -
CDR3aa: CASRLAGGEQYF
CDR3nt: TGTGCCAGCCGACTAGCGGGAGGGGAGCAGTACTTC

j_gene: TRBJ2-1
d_gene: -
v_gene: TRBV30
abundance: -
CDR3aa: CAWSGPGGHNEQFF
CDR3nt: TGTGCCTGGAGTGGTCCGGGGGGCCACAATGAGCAGTTCTTC

j_gene: TRBJ2-7
d_gene: TRBD1
v_gene: TRBV28
abundance: -
CDR3aa: CASSLTGYEQYF
CDR3nt: TGTGCCAGCAGCCTGACAGGGTACGAGCAGTACTTC

j_gene: TRBJ2-5
d_gene: -
v_gene: TRBV7-8
abundance: -
CDR3aa: CASSLPWRQGGETQYF
CDR3nt: TGTGCCAGCAGCTTACCTTGGAGACAGGGAGGAGAGACCCAGTACTTC

j_gene: TRBJ2-7
d_gene: TRBD2
v_gene: TRBV6-4
abundance: -
CDR3aa: CASSSEAGYEQYF
CDR3nt: TGTGCCAGCAGTAGTGAAGCGGGATACGAGCAGTACTTC